The T cell receptor beta chain under discussion was sequenced for a study of cytomegalovirus exposure and HLA in healthy donors. Study in general: Counted in an early data release were roughly 81 million unique TCRs from HLA-typed donors. Genotyping of hundreds of donors showed that 70% to 90% belonged to the Caucasian-associated ancestry cluster.

Regarding the study as a whole: Among TCR beta chains, those listed as cytomegalovirus-associated numbered about 150. Roughly even sequencing depth across donors was the assumption behind the presence/absence analyses.

Researchers ran the PCR with 60 Vbeta and 13 Jbeta primers. Sequenced by immunoSEQ multiplex PCR; TCRdb stores in-frame clones only, minus some. The sample comprises some 180,000 clones, roughly 80% of which are singletons, and 2.9% rests with the top ten. Regarding this clone: Its antigen remains unidentified.

Sequencing was performed on PBMCs. The source of this sequence is a female donor in good health and CMV-seronegative.

In DNA, the CDR3 is TGTGCCTGGAGGGGACAGGGGTATTCACCCCTCCACTTT. This translates into CAWRGQGYSPLHF. The chain combines TRBV30 with TRBJ1-6; 10 nucleotides line up with TRBD1. This CDR3 has 13 amino acids. The ends lost 3 bases at V and 8 bases at J; junction bases unmatched: 1. Germline assignment: CDR1 GTSNPN and CDR2 SVGIG (reference sequence).